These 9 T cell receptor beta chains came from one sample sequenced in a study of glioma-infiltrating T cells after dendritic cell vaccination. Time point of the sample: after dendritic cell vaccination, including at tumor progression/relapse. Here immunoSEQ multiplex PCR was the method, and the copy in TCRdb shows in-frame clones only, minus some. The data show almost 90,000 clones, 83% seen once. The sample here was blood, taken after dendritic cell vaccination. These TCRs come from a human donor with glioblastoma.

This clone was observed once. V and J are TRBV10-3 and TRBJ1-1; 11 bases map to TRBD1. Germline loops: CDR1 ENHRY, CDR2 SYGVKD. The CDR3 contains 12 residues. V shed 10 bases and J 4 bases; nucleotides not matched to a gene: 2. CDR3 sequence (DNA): TGTGCCACCGGGACAGGGGGCACTGAAGCTTTCTTT. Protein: CATGTGGTEAFF.

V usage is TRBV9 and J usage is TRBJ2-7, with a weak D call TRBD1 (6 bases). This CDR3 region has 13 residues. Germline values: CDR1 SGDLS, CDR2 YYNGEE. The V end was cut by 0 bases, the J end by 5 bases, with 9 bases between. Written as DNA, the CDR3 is TGTGCCAGCAGCGTAGGAGGGGGACACGAGCAGTACTTC. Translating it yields CASSVGGGHEQYF. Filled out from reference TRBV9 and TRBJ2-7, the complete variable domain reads DSGVTQTPKHLITATGQRVTLRCSPRSGDLSVYWYQQSLDQGLQFLIQYYNGEERAKGNILERFSAQQFPDLHSELNLSSLELGDSALYFCASSVGGGHEQYFGPGTRLTVT.

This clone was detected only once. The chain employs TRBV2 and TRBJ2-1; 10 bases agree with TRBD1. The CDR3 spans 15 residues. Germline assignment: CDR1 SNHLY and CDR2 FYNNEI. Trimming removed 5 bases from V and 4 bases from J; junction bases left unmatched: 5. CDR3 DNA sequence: TGTGCCAGCAGTTCCGGGACAGGGGATTACAATGAGCAGTTCTTC. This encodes CASSSGTGDYNEQFF. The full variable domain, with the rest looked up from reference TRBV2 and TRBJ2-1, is EPEVTQTPSHQVTQMGQEVILRCVPISNHLYFYWYRQILGQKVEFLVSFYNNEISEKSEIFDDQFSVERPDGSNFTLKIRSTKLEDSAMYFCASSSGTGDYNEQFFGPGTRLTVL.

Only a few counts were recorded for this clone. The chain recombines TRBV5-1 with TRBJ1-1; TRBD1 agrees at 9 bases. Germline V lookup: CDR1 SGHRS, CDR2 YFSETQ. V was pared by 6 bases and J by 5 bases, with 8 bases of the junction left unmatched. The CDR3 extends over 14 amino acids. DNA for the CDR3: TGCGCCAGCACCAGGGACAGGGCTACTACTGAAGCTTTCTTT. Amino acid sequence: CASTRDRATTEAFF. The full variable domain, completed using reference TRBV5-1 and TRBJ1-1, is KAGVTQTPRYLIKTRGQQVTLSCSPISGHRSVSWYQQTPGQGLQFLFEYFSETQRNKGNFPGRFSGRQFSNSRSEMNVSTLELGDSALYLCASTRDRATTEAFFGQGTRLTVV.

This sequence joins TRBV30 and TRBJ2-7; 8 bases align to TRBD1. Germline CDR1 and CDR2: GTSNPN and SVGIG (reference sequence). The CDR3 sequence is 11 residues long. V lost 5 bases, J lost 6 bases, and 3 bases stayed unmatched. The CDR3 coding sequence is TGTGCCTGGGACAGGGGCGGCGAGCAGTACTTC. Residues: CAWDRGGEQYF. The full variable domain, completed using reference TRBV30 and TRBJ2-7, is SQTIHQWPATLVQPVGSPLSLECTVEGTSNPNLYWYRQAAGRGLQLLFYSVGIGQISSEVPQNLSASRPQDRQFILSSKKLLLSDSGFYLCAWDRGGEQYFGPGTRLTVT.

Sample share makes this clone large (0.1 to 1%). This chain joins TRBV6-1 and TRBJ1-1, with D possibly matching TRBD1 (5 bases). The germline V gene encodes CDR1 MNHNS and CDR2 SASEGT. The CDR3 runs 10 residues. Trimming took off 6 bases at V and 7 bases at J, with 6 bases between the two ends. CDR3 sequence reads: CASSDSEAFF. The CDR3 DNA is TGTGCCAGCAGCGACAGTGAAGCTTTCTTT.

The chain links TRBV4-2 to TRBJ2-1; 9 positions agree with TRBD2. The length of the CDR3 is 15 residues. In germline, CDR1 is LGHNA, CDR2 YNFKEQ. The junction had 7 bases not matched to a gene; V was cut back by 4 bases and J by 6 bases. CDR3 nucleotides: TGTGCCAGCAGCCTTCTTGGGACTAGCCGCAATGAGCAGTTCTTC. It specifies CASSLLGTSRNEQFF.

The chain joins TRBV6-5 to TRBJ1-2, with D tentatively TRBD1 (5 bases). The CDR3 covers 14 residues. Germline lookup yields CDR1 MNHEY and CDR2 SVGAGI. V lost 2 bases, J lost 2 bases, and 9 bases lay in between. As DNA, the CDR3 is TGTGCCAGCAGTTACGACCCAGGGAACTATGGCTACACCTTC. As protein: CASSYDPGNYGYTF.

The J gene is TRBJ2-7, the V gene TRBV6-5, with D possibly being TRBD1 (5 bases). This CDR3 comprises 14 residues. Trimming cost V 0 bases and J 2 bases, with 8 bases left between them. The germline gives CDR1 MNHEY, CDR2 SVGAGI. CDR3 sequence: CASSYSWGTYEQYF. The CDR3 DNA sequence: TGTGCCAGCAGTTACTCGTGGGGCACCTACGAGCAGTACTTC.